The clone carrying this T cell receptor beta chain was observed a few times. The antigen remains undetermined. CDR3 length: 14 amino acids. V was clipped by 1 base and J by 7 bases; unmatched bases: 3. Germline values: CDR1 MGHRA, CDR2 YSYEKL. MiXCR was run by TCRdb on the RT-PCR reads, yielding one entry per CDR3 protein. Among more than 200,000 distinct CDR3 sequences listed, roughly an eighth were seen once. The record originates from a study of response to subunit inactivated influenza vaccine. Points from the study as a whole: Only a handful of new T cells, the authors suggested, are recruited with each seasonal influenza vaccination.

The sequence was collected from a man over 45 who received an inactivated influenza vaccine. The chain recombines TRBV4-1 with TRBJ2-7, with 11 positions matching TRBD1. Sequencing was performed on non-naive T cells sorted from PBMCs, taken 14 to 15 days before vaccination. The CDR3 loop is CASSQGTGGGEQYF. CDR3 coding DNA: TGCGCCAGCAGCCAAGGGACAGGGGGCGGGGAGCAGTACTTC.